These 18 T cell receptor beta chains share one sample of origin, sequenced in a study of blood T cell repertoires in COVID-19. The table came from immunoSEQ multiplex PCR; TCRdb's copy has only in-frame clones and leaves some out. The data contain some 220,000 clones, over 75% of them singletons. Sequenced sample: peripheral blood. These receptors all come from a man between 50 and 59 years old with COVID-19, enrolled during active disease.

The rearrangement links TRBV6-5 to TRBJ2-1; D perhaps matches TRBD2 (6 bases). The germline V and J ends were trimmed by 8 bases and 7 bases, with 18 bases remaining between them. Germline values: CDR1 MNHEY, CDR2 SVGAGI. The CDR3 loop spans 14 amino acids. Here the CDR3 DNA reads TGTGCCAGCCCCAAGGGGAGCGGGTCAAATGAGCAGTTCTTC. Amino acid sequence: CASPKGSGSNEQFF.

This clone was counted a single time. The chain carries TRBV10-3 and TRBJ1-1; tentative D call: TRBD1 (5 bases). Germline V lookup: CDR1 ENHRY, CDR2 SYGVKD. The CDR3 sequence is 15 residues long. V was shortened by 0 bases and J by 7 bases, with 15 bases between the two germline ends. Here the CDR3 reads CAISESRRPGGEAFF. The DNA of the CDR3 is TGTGCCATCAGTGAGTCGCGGCGGCCCGGGGGTGAAGCTTTCTTT.

The chain has TRBV24-1 and TRBJ2-1; D is possibly TRBD2 (5 bases). The CDR3 consists of 14 residues. V lost 1 base and J 4 bases, leaving 7 bases between the germline ends. Germline CDR1 and CDR2: KGHDR and SFDVKD. CDR3 nucleotide sequence: TGTGCCACCAGTGATTTTCGGGGTTACAATGAGCAGTTCTTC. It is translated as CATSDFRGYNEQFF.

The CDR3 sequence is CASSLIAGGPAGELFF. The CDR3 bases are TGTGCCAGCAGTTTAATAGCGGGGGGGCCAGCCGGGGAGCTGTTTTTT. The chain combines TRBV27 with TRBJ2-2, with 11 bases identical to TRBD2. V lost 2 bases and J lost 6; bases outside the gene matches: 5. The CDR3 is made up of 16 amino acids. In germline, CDR1 is MNHEY, CDR2 SMNVEV (reference sequence).

V gene TRBV10-3 combines with J gene TRBJ2-4, with 10 bases fitting TRBD1. The V and J ends lost 6 bases and 7 bases, in that order; junction bases with no gene match: 3. The length of the CDR3 is 13 residues. CDR1 and CDR2 (germline): ENHRY, SYGVKD. In DNA form, the CDR3 reads TGTGCCATCAGCGGGACAGGGGTGAACATTCAGTACTTC. This gives the protein CAISGTGVNIQYF.

This clone was counted once. The chain links TRBV11-3 to TRBJ2-2, with TRBD1 matching 11 bases. Trimming removed 5 bases from V and 7 bases from J; junction bases left unmatched: 6. Germline CDR1 is SGHNT and CDR2 is YENEEA. The length of the CDR3 is 15 residues. The CDR3 nucleotides are TGTGCCAGCAGCCCAAGGACAGGGGGCGACGGGGAGCTGTTTTTT. Protein product: CASSPRTGGDGELFF. The full variable domain, completed using reference TRBV11-3 and TRBJ2-2, is EAGVVQSPRYKIIEKKQPVAFWCNPISGHNTLYWYLQNLGQGPELLIRYENEEAVDDSQLPKDRFSAERLKGVDSTLKIQPAELGDSAVYLCASSPRTGGDGELFFGEGSRLTVL.

Written as DNA, the CDR3 is TGCGCCAGCAGCAGAGACAGGGGAGGGGAGCTGTTTTTT. It specifies CASSRDRGGELFF. J is TRBJ2-2 and V is TRBV5-1, with 8 bases that match TRBD1. After removal of 4 bases from V and 8 bases from J, the junction contained 4 bases not matched to a gene. Looked up from germline, CDR1 is SGHRS and CDR2 is YFSETQ. The CDR3 is 13 amino acids.

The rearrangement links TRBV7-9 to TRBJ2-7, with D possibly matching TRBD2 (6 bases). This CDR3 is built from 16 residues. Germline V gene data show CDR1 as SEHNR and CDR2 as FQNEAQ (reference sequence). The V end was cut by 0 bases, the J end by 2 bases, with 14 bases between. This CDR3 reads CASSLALGGIPYEQYF. The CDR3 region has the DNA TGTGCCAGCAGCTTAGCTCTTGGGGGGATACCCTACGAGCAGTACTTC.

CDR3 region: CASSLTSVGANVLTF. CDR3 nucleotide sequence: TGTGCCAGCTCACTCACGTCGGTTGGGGCCAACGTCCTGACTTTC. The chain recombines TRBV18 with TRBJ2-6; D is unresolved. Germline-derived CDR1 and CDR2 are KGHSH and LQKENI. The CDR3 has 15 amino acids. Trimming shortened V by 4 bases and J by 3 bases, and 10 bases separated the two germline ends.

The V and J genes are TRBV5-4 and TRBJ2-3; the match to TRBD2 covers 7 bases. The CDR3 is made up of 16 amino acids. J was trimmed by 2 bases and V by 0 bases; bases with no gene match: 6. From germline, CDR1 is SGHNT and CDR2 YYREEE (reference sequence). Here the CDR3 reads CASSLGGREATDTQYF. The CDR3 bases are TGTGCCAGCAGCTTGGGGGGCCGGGAGGCCACAGATACGCAGTATTTT.

The chain links TRBV6-5 to TRBJ1-2; D might be TRBD1 (5 bases). This CDR3 is built from 13 residues. Looked up from germline, CDR1 is MNHEY and CDR2 is SVGAGI. V was shortened by 7 bases and J by 2 bases, with 11 bases between the two germline ends. The CDR3 DNA is TGTGCCAGCATCTTTCAGGGAAACTATGGCTACACCTTC. This codes for CASIFQGNYGYTF.

The V and J genes are TRBV5-1 and TRBJ1-2, with 11 positions matching TRBD1. Trimming at V came to 3 bases and at J to 4 bases, leaving 5 bases not matched to a gene. The germline V gene encodes CDR1 SGHRS and CDR2 YFSETQ. This CDR3 spans 15 amino acids. CDR3 region: CASSSGQGVGYGYTF. CDR3 DNA: TGCGCCAGCAGCTCGGGACAGGGGGTCGGCTATGGCTACACCTTC. The full variable domain, with the rest looked up from reference TRBV5-1 and TRBJ1-2, is KAGVTQTPRYLIKTRGQQVTLSCSPISGHRSVSWYQQTPGQGLQFLFEYFSETQRNKGNFPGRFSGRQFSNSRSEMNVSTLELGDSALYLCASSSGQGVGYGYTFGSGTRLTVV.

V and J are TRBV5-1 and TRBJ2-7; D remains ambiguous. This CDR3 is 16 amino acids long. The germline CDR1 and CDR2 sequences are SGHRS and YFSETQ. V dropped 0 bases and J dropped 2 bases, with 15 bases sitting between them. The CDR3 region has the DNA TGCGCCAGCAGCTTGGTTCCTCCACCTCTAACCTACGAGCAGTACTTC. It encodes CASSLVPPPLTYEQYF. Full variable domain (rest looked up from reference TRBV5-1 and TRBJ2-7): KAGVTQTPRYLIKTRGQQVTLSCSPISGHRSVSWYQQTPGQGLQFLFEYFSETQRNKGNFPGRFSGRQFSNSRSEMNVSTLELGDSALYLCASSLVPPPLTYEQYFGPGTRLTVT.

The J gene is TRBJ1-5, the V gene TRBV19, with D perhaps TRBD1 (6 bases). The ends were cut back, 5 bases at V and 9 bases at J, with 11 bases in the middle. There are 12 residues in the CDR3. CDR1 is LNHDA, CDR2 SQIVND, per germline (reference sequence). The CDR3 loop is CASSLQGRPQHF. In DNA, the CDR3 is TGTGCCAGTAGTCTCCAGGGGAGGCCCCAGCATTTT.

The chain has TRBV5-1 and TRBJ1-5; 7 bases are shared with TRBD1. Germline CDR1 SGHRS, CDR2 YFSETQ. CDR3 size: 14 residues. V trimming: 1 base; J trimming: 5 bases; junction bases outside the gene matches: 3. CDR3 sequence: CASSLTGEYQPQHF. As DNA, the CDR3 is TGCGCCAGCAGCTTGACAGGGGAGTATCAGCCCCAGCATTTT.

The chain links TRBV28 to TRBJ1-3, with 8 bases lining up with TRBD1. Losses at the gene ends were 3 bases for V and 2 bases for J; bases not matched to a gene: 9. The CDR3 sequence is 17 residues long. The germline V gene encodes CDR1 MDHEN and CDR2 SYDVKM. The CDR3 region is CASSFVSRGLTGNTIYF. The CDR3 coding sequence is TGTGCCAGCAGTTTCGTAAGCAGGGGGCTTACTGGAAACACCATATATTTT.

The CDR3 DNA sequence: TGTGCCATAAGGGGTGGATCCTACGAGCAGTACTTC. The encoded protein is CAIRGGSYEQYF. The chain combines TRBV30 with TRBJ2-7, with a tentative D call TRBD1 (5 bases). The CDR3 covers 12 residues. Germline-derived CDR1 and CDR2 are GTSNPN and SVGIG (reference sequence). V lost 8 bases to trimming and J lost 1 base, with 12 bases between them.

This chain links TRBV15 with TRBJ1-5, with 8 bases aligning to TRBD1. The germline V gene has CDR1 LNHNV and CDR2 YYDKDF (reference sequence). This CDR3 has 16 residues. Trimming took 6 bases from V and 0 from J; bases not matched to a gene: 7. The CDR3 sequence is CATSRTGGVSNQPQHF. The CDR3 nucleotides read TGTGCCACCAGTAGAACAGGGGGAGTTAGCAATCAGCCCCAGCATTTT.